These 14 T cell receptor beta chains share one sample of origin, sequenced in a study of sequential checkpoint blockade in melanoma. The sample's treatment: randomized to nivolumab then ipilimumab (arm A) or the reverse (arm B). Measured with immunoSEQ multiplex PCR; TCRdb has only the in-frame clones, and not every one. The data hold tens of thousands of clones, with approximately 71% observed a single time. Here the sequenced sample was CD8+ T cells sorted from blood (inferred from file names), taken from a patient given nivolumab and ipilimumab in sequence. These receptors came from a human donor with melanoma.

The gene calls are TRBV4-2 and TRBJ2-3; TRBD2 aligns across 11 bases. J was trimmed by 5 bases and V by 3 bases; bases with no gene match: 10. The CDR3 runs to 17 residues. CDR1 is LGHNA, CDR2 YNFKEQ, per germline. The CDR3 nucleotides are TGTGCCAGCAGCCAGGACTTTAGCGGGGGGGCGGGAGATACGCAGTATTTT. Encoded protein: CASSQDFSGGAGDTQYF.

This sequence joins TRBV7-9 and TRBJ1-2, with D possibly being TRBD1 (5 bases). CDR3 length equals 13 residues. Germline CDR1 SEHNR, CDR2 FQNEAQ (reference sequence). V gave up 5 bases and J gave up 7 bases, with 14 bases separating them. CDR3: CASSHTGGVGYTF. The CDR3 coding sequence is TGTGCCAGCAGCCATACGGGGGGGGTTGGCTACACCTTC. The full variable domain, rest sourced from reference TRBV7-9 and TRBJ1-2, is DTGVSQNPRHKITKRGQNVTFRCDPISEHNRLYWYRQTLGQGPEFLTYFQNEAQLEKSRLLSDRFSAERPKGSFSTLEIQRTEQGDSAMYLCASSHTGGVGYTFGSGTRLTVV.

The rearrangement joins TRBV15 to TRBJ2-6; 9 positions match TRBD1. CDR3 length: 16 amino acids. Germline V gives CDR1 LNHNV, CDR2 YYDKDF (reference sequence). Trimming at V came to 5 bases and at J to 4 bases, leaving 6 bases not matched to a gene. Here the CDR3 DNA reads TGTGCCACCAGCCCCCGGGACAGGGCCGGGGCCAACGTCCTGACTTTC. Translating gives CATSPRDRAGANVLTF.

The rearrangement links TRBV2 to TRBJ1-5, with D uncertain. Trimming shortened V by 3 bases and J by 10 bases, and 10 bases separated the two germline ends. This CDR3 has 12 amino acids. Germline CDR1 and CDR2: SNHLY and FYNNEI. The CDR3 sequence: CASSDLGIPQHF. The CDR3 bases are TGTGCCAGCAGTGATCTGGGCATACCCCAGCATTTT. Using reference TRBV2 and TRBJ1-5 for the parts outside the CDR3, the full variable domain is EPEVTQTPSHQVTQMGQEVILRCVPISNHLYFYWYRQILGQKVEFLVSFYNNEISEKSEIFDDQFSVERPDGSNFTLKIRSTKLEDSAMYFCASSDLGIPQHFGDGTRLSIL.

The chain is built from TRBV7-9 and TRBJ2-2; TRBD2 agrees at 12 bases. Trimming at V came to 4 bases and at J to 4 bases, leaving 1 base not matched to a gene. The CDR3 extends over 15 amino acids. Germline CDR1 is SEHNR and CDR2 is FQNEAQ (reference sequence). In DNA, the CDR3 is TGTGCCAGCAGCTCGGGACTAGCGGGCACCGGGGAGCTGTTTTTT. It codes for CASSSGLAGTGELFF. The whole variable domain, remainder taken from reference TRBV7-9 and TRBJ2-2, is DTGVSQNPRHKITKRGQNVTFRCDPISEHNRLYWYRQTLGQGPEFLTYFQNEAQLEKSRLLSDRFSAERPKGSFSTLEIQRTEQGDSAMYLCASSSGLAGTGELFFGEGSRLTVL.

This clone appeared a single time. This chain uses TRBV5-4 with TRBJ2-7; the D is unclear. This CDR3 contains 13 residues. Germline CDR1 SGHNT, CDR2 YYREEE (reference sequence). Deletions cut 4 bases from V and 5 bases from J, with 13 bases between. This chain's CDR3 is CASSLLAVHEQYF. CDR3 DNA sequence: TGTGCCAGCAGCCTCCTTGCGGTCCACGAGCAGTACTTC.

The genes are TRBV13 and TRBJ2-2; 10 bases are a match to TRBD2. CDR1 is PRHDT, CDR2 FYEKMQ, per germline (reference sequence). This CDR3 has 17 residues. Unmatched junction bases numbered 5, after V lost 2 bases and J lost 2 bases. The CDR3 sequence is CASSLPGLADNTGELFF. The CDR3 bases are TGTGCCAGCAGCTTACCAGGACTAGCGGATAACACCGGGGAGCTGTTTTTT.

The chain is built from TRBV23-1 and TRBJ2-4, with 13 bases matching TRBD2. Being an ORF, TRBV23-1 has a function that is uncertain. The CDR3 has 16 amino acids. J lost 8 bases, V lost 2 bases, and 6 bases had no gene match. CDR3 sequence reads: CASSQAGLAGTDIQYF. In nucleotides, the CDR3 is TGCGCCAGCAGTCAAGCGGGACTAGCGGGGACGGACATTCAGTACTTC.

The chain combines TRBV9 with TRBJ2-7, with 8 nucleotides matching TRBD1. V lost 4 bases and J lost 5; bases outside the gene matches: 5. The CDR3 runs to 13 residues. Germline assignment: CDR1 SGDLS and CDR2 YYNGEE. CDR3 DNA sequence: TGTGCCAGCAGCTTAAACAGGGGGAACGAGCAGTACTTC. Protein product: CASSLNRGNEQYF.

The chain employs TRBV9 and TRBJ2-5; 7 nucleotides align to TRBD2. The germline gives CDR1 SGDLS, CDR2 YYNGEE. CDR3 size: 14 residues. The V gene end was trimmed by 2 bases and the J gene end by 0 bases; junction bases not matched to a gene: 1. The CDR3 coding sequence is TGTGCCAGCAGCGTGGCGGGGGACCAAGAGACCCAGTACTTC. This gives the protein CASSVAGDQETQYF.

V and J are TRBV2 and TRBJ2-1; 13 nucleotides align to TRBD2. This CDR3 is 14 amino acids long. The J segment lost 4 bases and the V segment lost 11 bases, leaving 5 bases of the junction unmatched. CDR1 and CDR2 from the germline V gene are SNHLY and FYNNEI. In nucleotides, the CDR3 is TGTGCCTGCACGGGACTAGCGGGGTACAATGAGCAGTTCTTC. Protein sequence: CACTGLAGYNEQFF. The entire variable domain, with the rest obtained from reference TRBV2 and TRBJ2-1, is as follows: EPEVTQTPSHQVTQMGQEVILRCVPISNHLYFYWYRQILGQKVEFLVSFYNNEISEKSEIFDDQFSVERPDGSNFTLKIRSTKLEDSAMYFCACTGLAGYNEQFFGPGTRLTVL.

This clone has just a few counts. CDR3 nucleotides: TGTGCCAGCAGTTCAGGGGTGATTTCGACTGAAGCTTTCTTT. This sequence encodes CASSSGVISTEAFF. This chain links TRBV27 with TRBJ1-1; D perhaps matches TRBD1 (6 bases). Germline V gene lookup returns CDR1 MNHEY and CDR2 SMNVEV (reference sequence). This CDR3 region has 14 residues. Trimming shortened V by 4 bases and J by 5 bases, and 14 bases separated the two germline ends.

The V gene is TRBV2, the J gene TRBJ1-1; D call uncertain. The CDR3 runs to 12 residues. Germline assignment: CDR1 SNHLY and CDR2 FYNNEI. Trimming stripped 7 bases from V and 1 base from J, with 7 bases between. The CDR3 DNA sequence: TGTGCCAGCAACCGGGGGAACACTGAAGCTTTCTTT. This encodes CASNRGNTEAFF.

This chain joins TRBV4-2 and TRBJ1-1; 10 bases line up with TRBD1. V lost 4 bases and J lost 7; bases outside the gene matches: 9. The V gene's germline CDR1 is LGHNA and CDR2 YNFKEQ. This CDR3 comprises 15 residues. The CDR3 bases are TGTGCCAGCAGCCGAGGTGGGACAGGGGTAGGTGAAGCTTTCTTT. This codes for CASSRGGTGVGEAFF.